This is a list of T cell receptor beta chains from one sample in a study of response to subunit inactivated influenza vaccine. TCRdb reanalysed the RT-PCR reads using MiXCR and keeps one entry per CDR3 protein. The top ten hold around 1.8% of the sample, which has hundreds of thousands of distinct CDR3 sequences, less than 30% seen once. This specimen consisted of CD4+ T cells sorted from PBMCs, obtained about 5 days after vaccination. These receptors were obtained from a man aged 45-65 years who received an inactivated influenza vaccine. Each CDR3 is given with its conserved first and last residue. The D gene is left open where the match is weak. Clone size is given for some rows only: seen once, a few or many times, or a class if the clone is expanded.

.,TRBJ2-5,TRBV7-3,TRBD1,15,CASSLRFRGLETQYF,TGTGCCAGCAGCTTAAGGTTCAGGGGGCTAGAGACCCAGTACTTC
.,TRBJ2-1,TRBV20-1,.,18,CSARDRRKLAVSYNEQFF,TGCAGTGCTAGAGATCGGAGAAAATTAGCGGTTTCCTACAATGAGCAGTTCTTC
few,TRBJ2-1,TRBV4-1,TRBD1,16,CASSHLDRGRANEQFF,TGCGCCAGCAGCCACTTGGACAGGGGAAGGGCCAATGAGCAGTTCTTC
.,TRBJ2-5,TRBV28,.,13,CASSIIFRETQYF,TGTGCCAGCAGTATAATCTTTCGGGAGACCCAGTACTTC
once,TRBJ2-7,TRBV28,.,12,CASTGLIYEQYF,TGTGCCAGCACCGGATTAATCTACGAGCAGTACTTC
.,TRBJ1-1,TRBV12-3/TRBV12-4,.,13,CASRQNGGTEAFF,TGTGCCAGCAGACAAAACGGTGGGACTGAAGCTTTCTTT
.,TRBJ1-2,TRBV5-1,.,13,CASSWGQGYGYTF,TGTGCCAGCAGCTGGGGGCAGGGTTATGGCTACACCTTC
.,TRBJ2-1,TRBV4-3,.,15,CASSQDRLTYNEQFF,TGCGCCAGCAGCCAAGATCGACTAACCTACAATGAGCAGTTCTTC
few,TRBJ2-5,TRBV4-3,TRBD2,15,CASSRGTSAEETQYF,TGCGCCAGCAGCCGAGGGACTAGCGCAGAAGAGACCCAGTACTTC
few,TRBJ1-1,TRBV12-3/TRBV12-4,.,13,CASSFRVTTEAFF,TGTGCCAGCAGTTTTAGGGTTACCACTGAAGCTTTCTTT
.,TRBJ1-5,TRBV20-1,.,14,CSAGDWEGVQPQHF,TGCAGTGCTGGCGATTGGGAGGGAGTTCAGCCCCAGCATTTT
few,TRBJ2-3,TRBV30,.,12,CAWSRDRDTQYF,TGTGCCTGGAGCAGGGATAGAGATACGCAGTATTTT
.,TRBJ2-1,TRBV2,TRBD2,14,CASSRTSGRDEQFF,TGTGCCAGCAGTCGGACTAGCGGGAGGGATGAGCAGTTCTTC
once,TRBJ2-7,TRBV4-2,TRBD2,16,CASSQDQAAGVYEQYF,TGTGCCAGCAGCCAAGATCAAGCAGCGGGAGTCTACGAGCAGTACTTC
few,TRBJ2-3,TRBV24-1,.,15,CATSDQRARTDTQYF,TGTGCCACCAGTGACCAGAGGGCCAGGACAGATACGCAGTATTTT
.,TRBJ2-4,TRBV7-9,.,16,CASSRTGLGAKNIQYF,TGTGCCAGCAGCAGAACAGGGCTTGGGGCCAAAAACATTCAGTACTTC
.,TRBJ2-1,TRBV28,.,15,CASSSRESFYNEQFF,TGTGCCAGCTCGAGTAGGGAGAGCTTCTACAATGAGCAGTTCTTC
.,TRBJ2-3,TRBV5-1,TRBD2,13,CATAAGFADTQYF,TGCGCCACGGCAGCGGGGTTCGCAGATACGCAGTATTTT
.,TRBJ2-3,TRBV6-5,TRBD2,15,CASSYSPASGGAQYF,TGTGCCAGCAGTTACTCTCCCGCATCGGGGGGAGCGCAGTATTTT
once,TRBJ2-7,TRBV2,TRBD2,16,CASSLLGLAGNYEQYF,TGTGCCAGCAGTCTCCTAGGACTAGCGGGGAACTACGAGCAGTACTTC
.,TRBJ2-5,TRBV7-9,.,14,CASSLGQDKETQYF,TGTGCCAGCAGCTTAGGGCAGGACAAAGAGACCCAGTACTTC
few,TRBJ2-5,TRBV5-1,TRBD1,15,CASSLPRQGWGTQYF,TGCGCCAGCAGCTTGCCGAGACAGGGATGGGGGACCCAGTACTTC
few,TRBJ2-3,TRBV20-1,TRBD1,15,CSARDPGQVGDTQYF,TGCAGTGCTAGAGATCCTGGACAGGTGGGAGATACGCAGTATTTT
few,TRBJ2-6,TRBV28,.,16,CASRAQGLRSANVLTF,TGTGCCAGCAGAGCTCAGGGTCTCAGATCCGCCAACGTCCTGACTTTC
.,TRBJ2-7,TRBV7-2,TRBD2,15,CASSSLGGGPYEQYF,TGTGCCAGCAGCTCCCTAGGCGGGGGGCCCTACGAGCAGTACTTC
.,TRBJ2-2,TRBV7-2,.,16,CASSLASMGVVGELFF,TGTGCCAGCAGCTTAGCCAGTATGGGGGTGGTCGGGGAGCTGTTTTTT
few,TRBJ2-2,TRBV11-2,.,15,CASSFLASNTGELFF,TGTGCCAGCAGCTTTCTCGCCTCGAACACCGGGGAGCTGTTTTTT
few,TRBJ1-6,TRBV9,.,13,CASSVDNNSPLHF,TGTGCCAGCAGCGTAGACAACAATTCACCCCTCCACTTT
.,TRBJ2-1,TRBV19,.,16,CASSIEAWLSYNEQFF,TGTGCCAGTAGTATAGAAGCGTGGCTTTCCTACAATGAGCAGTTCTTC
.,TRBJ1-5,TRBV3-1,.,15,CASSQASGPNQPQHF,TGTGCCAGCAGCCAAGCCTCGGGCCCCAATCAGCCCCAGCATTTT
.,TRBJ2-7,TRBV7-2,.,12,CASSPGFGEQYF,TGTGCCAGCAGCCCAGGGTTCGGCGAGCAGTACTTC
.,TRBJ2-3,TRBV12-3/TRBV12-4,.,13,CAISFNGGDTQYF,TGTGCCATCAGTTTTAACGGGGGAGATACGCAGTATTTT
few,TRBJ2-2,TRBV11-2,.,16,CASSPVGGLGTGELFF,TGTGCCAGCAGCCCCGTTGGAGGGTTGGGCACCGGGGAGCTGTTTTTT
.,TRBJ2-1,TRBV5-1,TRBD2,17,CASRALAGVVSYNEQFF,TGCGCCAGCAGGGCGCTAGCGGGAGTCGTATCCTACAATGAGCAGTTCTTC
few,TRBJ2-2,TRBV6-2/TRBV6-3,TRBD2,21,CASSYSIGLAGGSSNTGELFF,TGTGCCAGCAGTTACTCGATAGGACTAGCGGGGGGGAGTTCAAACACCGGGGAGCTGTTTTTT
.,TRBJ2-2,TRBV6-2/TRBV6-3,.,14,CASSYYRTTGELFF,TGTGCCAGCAGTTACTACAGGACCACCGGGGAGCTGTTTTTT
few,TRBJ2-4,TRBV20-1,.,13,CSPNEGAKNIQYF,TGCAGCCCGAACGAGGGTGCCAAAAACATTCAGTACTTC
once,TRBJ1-5,TRBV12-3/TRBV12-4,.,12,CASSLARQPQHF,TGTGCCAGCAGTTTAGCGAGGCAGCCCCAGCATTTT
few,TRBJ2-5,TRBV5-4,.,14,CASSPRDHQETQYF,TGTGCCAGCAGTCCCCGCGACCACCAAGAGACCCAGTACTTC
many,TRBJ2-2,TRBV6-1,TRBD2,15,CARIAGGTNTGELFF,TGTGCCAGGATAGCGGGAGGTACGAACACCGGGGAGCTGTTTTTT
.,TRBJ2-7,TRBV12-3/TRBV12-4,TRBD1,13,CASSFHRGDEQYF,TGTGCCAGCAGTTTCCACAGGGGGGACGAGCAGTACTTC
.,TRBJ2-7,TRBV13,.,17,CASSLVSRRRQVGEQYF,TGTGCCAGCAGCTTAGTGAGTAGGAGACGCCAAGTCGGGGAGCAGTACTTC
.,TRBJ2-1,TRBV24-1,TRBD2,16,CATSDETRTSIYEQFF,TGTGCCACCAGTGATGAGACCCGGACTAGCATCTATGAGCAGTTCTTC
.,TRBJ2-2,TRBV2,TRBD2,15,CASSETSGRTGELFF,TGTGCCAGCAGTGAGACTAGCGGGAGGACCGGGGAGCTGTTTTTT